This T cell receptor (beta chain) was captured by sequencing in a study of T cell repertoires in cytomegalovirus infection. Study information: Public signatures in TCR beta pointed to CMV infection and matching HLA type.

CDR1 and CDR2 from the germline V gene are KGHDR and SFDVKD. This CDR3 is built from 15 residues. Trimming pared 9 bases from V and 2 bases from J, leaving 17 bases between. One entry per CDR3 protein results from TCRdb running MiXCR on the reads. The table has fewer than 550,000 distinct CDR3 sequences, about 15% seen once. At least ten counts were recorded for this clonotype. The TCR sequence derives from a human donor in good health (CMV status not recorded). Some clones in this sample may be carry-over from other donors' samples. The V call is TRBV24-1, the J call TRBJ2-3; perhaps D is TRBD1 or TRBD2 (5 bases each). The sample taken for sequencing was CD8+ T cells from PBMCs. This CDR3 is CATSADGAYTDTQYF. The CDR3 DNA sequence: TGTGCCACCTCGGCTGACGGGGCGTACACAGATACGCAGTATTTT.